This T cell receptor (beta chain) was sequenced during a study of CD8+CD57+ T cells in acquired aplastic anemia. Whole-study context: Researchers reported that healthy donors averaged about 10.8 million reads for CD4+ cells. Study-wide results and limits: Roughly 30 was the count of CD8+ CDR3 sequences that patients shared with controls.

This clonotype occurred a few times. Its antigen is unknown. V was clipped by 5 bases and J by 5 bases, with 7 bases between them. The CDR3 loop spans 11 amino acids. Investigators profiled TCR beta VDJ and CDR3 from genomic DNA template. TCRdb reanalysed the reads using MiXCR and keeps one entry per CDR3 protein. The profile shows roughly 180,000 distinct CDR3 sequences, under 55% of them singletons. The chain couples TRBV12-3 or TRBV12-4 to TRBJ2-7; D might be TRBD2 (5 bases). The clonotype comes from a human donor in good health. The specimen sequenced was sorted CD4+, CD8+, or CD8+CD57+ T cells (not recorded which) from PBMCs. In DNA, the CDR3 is TGTGCCAGCAGTGAAGCGGACGAGCAGTACTTC. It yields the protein CASSEADEQYF.